The source of this T cell receptor beta chain is a study of shared clonotypes between healthy human individuals. This table comes from immunoSEQ multiplex PCR, and its TCRdb copy is limited to in-frame clones, with some not included. The table shows about 490,000 clones, with roughly 80% occurring only once. V dropped 4 bases and J dropped 2 bases, with 7 bases sitting between them. This CDR3 has 13 residues. CDR1 and CDR2 from the germline V gene are MNHNY and SVGAGI (reference sequence). The receptor comes from a woman aged 40 to 55 in good health. Some clones in this sample may be carry-over from other donors' samples. The material sequenced was PBMCs. V gene TRBV6-6 combines with J gene TRBJ2-3; D call uncertain. The CDR3 sequence is CASSSRNTDTQYF. CDR3 DNA sequence: TGTGCCAGCAGTTCCCGAAACACAGATACGCAGTATTTT.